This entry lists 8 T cell receptor beta chains sequenced from one sample in a study of blood T cell repertoires in COVID-19. Measured with immunoSEQ multiplex PCR; TCRdb has only the in-frame clones, and not every one. Altogether 200,000 to 250,000 clones are present, around 85% being singletons, with the ten largest covering over 3%. Sequenced input: PBMCs or T cells enriched from blood (not recorded which). The source is a woman in her 50s in a cohort exposed to, infected with or recovered from COVID-19 (not recorded which).

The chain couples TRBV18 to TRBJ2-7; D may be TRBD2 (5 bases). Germline CDR1 reads KGHSH; CDR2 reads LQKENI. The CDR3 runs 15 residues. The V gene lost 3 bases and the J gene lost 5 bases, with 17 bases spanning the gap. As DNA, the CDR3 is TGTGCCAGCTCACCTTCGGGGAGTAAAGGGAACGAGCAGTACTTC. It translates to CASSPSGSKGNEQYF.

This chain links TRBV7-6 with TRBJ2-1; 14 positions match TRBD2. The CDR3 runs to 16 residues. The J segment lost 4 bases and the V segment lost 2 bases, leaving 1 base of the junction unmatched. Germline V CDR1 and CDR2: SGHVS, FNYEAQ. For the CDR3, the DNA is TGTGCCAGCAGCTTACGGACTAGCGGGGGGTACAATGAGCAGTTCTTC. Translation gives CASSLRTSGGYNEQFF.

The V call is TRBV18, the J call TRBJ1-3; D not certain. The V gene's germline CDR1 is KGHSH and CDR2 LQKENI. The CDR3 totals 11 residues. The V end lost 4 bases, the J end lost 8 bases, and 6 bases lay between the germline ends. CDR3 DNA sequence: TGTGCCAGCTCACTGCGGGACACCATATATTTT. This codes for CASSLRDTIYF. Filled out from reference TRBV18 and TRBJ1-3, the complete variable domain reads NAGVMQNPRHLVRRRGQEARLRCSPMKGHSHVYWYRQLPEEGLKFMVYLQKENIIDESGMPKERFSAEFPKEGPSILRIQQVVRGDSAAYFCASSLRDTIYFGEGSWLTVV.

Only one count was recorded for this clone. CDR3 amino acids: CASSFGTHDRPQHF. The CDR3 nucleotides are TGTGCCAGCAGTTTCGGGACACACGATCGGCCCCAGCATTTT. This chain connects TRBV28 to TRBJ1-5; a weak D match, TRBD1 (6 bases). The CDR3 consists of 14 residues. V shed 3 bases and J shed 9 bases, with 15 bases lying between them. Germline CDR1 is MDHEN and CDR2 is SYDVKM.

This clone was seen once. V gene TRBV6-4 combines with J gene TRBJ2-7, with a tentative D call TRBD2 (7 bases). Trimming removed 0 bases from V and 2 bases from J, with 23 bases in between. Germline V gene lookup returns CDR1 MRHNA and CDR2 SNTAGT. The CDR3 totals 19 residues. CDR3 in amino acids: CASSDSGIRGGTSPYEQYF. CDR3 nucleotides: TGTGCCAGCAGTGACTCAGGGATCAGGGGAGGGACATCCCCCTACGAGCAGTACTTC.

The chain combines TRBV4-1 with TRBJ2-7, with D possibly being TRBD2 (6 bases). The germline V gene encodes CDR1 MGHRA and CDR2 YSYEKL. V shed 1 base and J shed 0 bases, with 16 bases lying between them. The length of the CDR3 is 17 residues. The CDR3 region has the DNA TGCGCCAGCAGCCAAGCCCCGGGAGACCCGACCTCCTACGAGCAGTACTTC. It specifies CASSQAPGDPTSYEQYF.

The chain links TRBV28 to TRBJ2-2; the D gene is possibly TRBD1 (5 bases). V was cut by 6 bases and J by 1 base, with 15 bases left in between. The germline V gene encodes CDR1 MDHEN and CDR2 SYDVKM. The CDR3 contains 16 residues. CDR3 sequence: CASRGQLVRNTGELFF. The CDR3 nucleotides read TGTGCCAGCAGGGGGCAGCTGGTTCGGAACACCGGGGAGCTGTTTTTT. The full variable domain, rest sourced from reference TRBV28 and TRBJ2-2, is DVKVTQSSRYLVKRTGEKVFLECVQDMDHENMFWYRQDPGLGLRLIYFSYDVKMKEKGDIPEGYSVSREKKERFSLILESASTNQTSMYLCASRGQLVRNTGELFFGEGSRLTVL.

Remarks on this clone: Other DNA sequences within the sample encode an identical CDR3. The rearrangement links TRBV5-1 to TRBJ1-2; 8 nucleotides align to TRBD1. The CDR3 runs to 14 residues. After removal of 0 bases from V and 4 bases from J, the junction contained 2 bases not matched to a gene. Looked up from germline, CDR1 is SGHRS and CDR2 is YFSETQ. In nucleotides, the CDR3 is TGCGCCAGCAGCTTGGGACAGGGGATCTATGGCTACACCTTC. It translates to CASSLGQGIYGYTF.